The 23 T cell receptor beta chains given below trace back to one sample, sequenced in a study of OX40 agonist ivuxolimab in advanced cancers. Repertoires were generated with immunoSEQ multiplex PCR, while TCRdb's copy carries only in-frame clones and drops some. Of 70,000 or so clones listed, 90% are singletons. The sequenced sample was CD4+ or CD8+ T cells sorted from blood, obtained in a trial of the OX40 agonist ivuxolimab. The receptors were gathered from an adult with an advanced solid tumor such as melanoma, head and neck, liver or kidney cancer.

The sample holds one count of this clone. The chain is built from TRBV4-3 and TRBJ2-4; TRBD2 is a possible D gene (5 bases). Germline V gives CDR1 LGHNA, CDR2 YSLEER. V was pared by 2 bases and J by 5 bases, with 10 bases between. The CDR3 totals 14 residues. This CDR3 reads CASSQRAGQNIQYF. DNA for the CDR3: TGCGCCAGCAGCCAAAGGGCGGGCCAAAACATTCAGTACTTC.

The chain is built from TRBV11-2 and TRBJ2-5; 9 nucleotides align to TRBD1. The V gene's germline CDR1 is SGHAT and CDR2 FQNNGV. CDR3 size: 14 residues. J was trimmed by 5 bases and V by 5 bases; bases with no gene match: 6. The CDR3 region has the DNA TGTGCCAGCAGCCCACAGGGGGCAAGGGAGACCCAGTACTTC. As protein: CASSPQGARETQYF.

The rearrangement uses TRBV15 and TRBJ2-2; 12 bases map to TRBD2. The CDR3 has 17 amino acids. Germline-derived CDR1 and CDR2 are LNHNV and YYDKDF (reference sequence). The CDR3 DNA reads TGTGCGACAATGGGCTCTAGCGGGAGGGTAAACACCGGGGAGCTGTTTTTT. Amino acid sequence: CATMGSSGRVNTGELFF.

The chain links TRBV19 to TRBJ2-7; possible D gene TRBD1, 6 bases. Germline CDR1 LNHDA, CDR2 SQIVND (reference sequence). V shed 1 base and J shed 2 bases, with 12 bases lying between them. The CDR3 is made up of 15 amino acids. The CDR3, as DNA: TGTGCCAGTAGTATAGGAAACAGGGCTCCCTACGAGCAGTACTTC. The encoded protein is CASSIGNRAPYEQYF.

The rearrangement joins TRBV18 to TRBJ2-1; D might be TRBD1 or TRBD2, each matching 5 bases. The V and J ends lost 2 bases and 4 bases respectively, with 9 bases between them. Germline values: CDR1 KGHSH, CDR2 LQKENI. CDR3 length: 14 amino acids. DNA of the CDR3: TGTGCCAGCTCACCAGGGGGTCGATACAATGAGCAGTTCTTC. Encoded protein: CASSPGGRYNEQFF. Full variable domain (remainder filled in from reference TRBV18 and TRBJ2-1): NAGVMQNPRHLVRRRGQEARLRCSPMKGHSHVYWYRQLPEEGLKFMVYLQKENIIDESGMPKERFSAEFPKEGPSILRIQQVVRGDSAAYFCASSPGGRYNEQFFGPGTRLTVL.

This clone has just one count. This chain joins TRBV6-6 and TRBJ2-3; TRBD1 agrees at 8 bases. V lost 10 bases and J lost 8; bases outside the gene matches: 8. The CDR3 consists of 12 residues. Germline loops: CDR1 MNHNY, CDR2 SVGAGI (reference sequence). The CDR3 coding sequence is TGTGCCACCGGACAGGGTGGGGTTACGCAGTATTTT. This codes for CATGQGGVTQYF.

The chain has TRBV6-5 and TRBJ1-3; D is undetermined. V lost 6 bases to trimming and J lost 13 bases, with 16 bases between them. The germline CDR1 and CDR2 sequences are MNHEY and SVGAGI. CDR3 size: 12 residues. The CDR3 loop reads CASSDSGGGIYF. The CDR3 coding sequence is TGTGCCAGCAGCGACTCTGGAGGTGGGATATATTTT.

The chain uses TRBV2 and TRBJ1-5, with TRBD1 as a possible D gene (6 bases). V was cut by 2 bases and J by 7 bases, with 12 bases left in between. Per the germline V gene, CDR1 is SNHLY and CDR2 is FYNNEI. This CDR3 is 14 amino acids long. In DNA, the CDR3 is TGTGCCAGCAGTGAACAACAGGGAGGACAGCCCCAGCATTTT. Amino acid sequence: CASSEQQGGQPQHF.

This clone appeared once. The gene calls are TRBV28 and TRBJ1-3; D is unresolved. The length of the CDR3 is 15 residues. CDR1 is MDHEN, CDR2 SYDVKM, per germline. V lost 6 bases, J lost 0 bases, and 12 bases lay in between. In DNA, the CDR3 is TGTGCCAGCAGCACCCCTAGCAACTCTGGAAACACCATATATTTT. This gives the protein CASSTPSNSGNTIYF.

The CDR3 reads CASSLGQMNTEAFF. In DNA, the CDR3 is TGCGCCAGCAGCCTGGGACAAATGAACACTGAAGCTTTCTTT. V is TRBV5-1 and J is TRBJ1-1, with D maybe TRBD1 (6 bases). The CDR3 contains 14 residues. Germline V gene sequence: CDR1 SGHRS, CDR2 YFSETQ. Trimming removed 4 bases from V and 0 bases from J, with 10 bases in between.

This chain connects TRBV11-2 to TRBJ2-2; TRBD1 matches 7 bases. Trimming at V came to 8 bases and at J to 2 bases, leaving 17 bases not matched to a gene. There are 18 residues in the CDR3. Germline lookup yields CDR1 SGHAT and CDR2 FQNNGV. The CDR3, as DNA: TGTGCCAGCCCCCGCGGCGGGTACGACAGGGTTAACACCGGGGAGCTGTTTTTT. Amino acid sequence: CASPRGGYDRVNTGELFF.

The chain has TRBV5-4 and TRBJ2-1; D is ambiguous. This CDR3 comprises 13 residues. V was pared by 0 bases and J by 8 bases, with 9 bases between. Germline values: CDR1 SGHNT, CDR2 YYREEE (reference sequence). CDR3 amino acids: CASSLGTLDEQFF. The CDR3 DNA follows: TGTGCCAGCAGCTTGGGCACCCTGGATGAGCAGTTCTTC.

The chain recombines TRBV15 with TRBJ2-3; 9 positions agree with TRBD2. CDR3 size: 17 residues. Unmatched junction bases numbered 10, after V lost 2 bases and J lost 4 bases. Germline CDR1 LNHNV, CDR2 YYDKDF (reference sequence). The CDR3 reads CATSRTFYSGSADTQYF. CDR3 in DNA: TGTGCCACCAGCAGAACTTTTTATAGCGGGAGCGCAGATACGCAGTATTTT. Drawing the rest from reference TRBV15 and TRBJ2-3, the complete variable domain is DAMVIQNPRYQVTQFGKPVTLSCSQTLNHNVMYWYQQKSSQAPKLLFHYYDKDFNNEADTPDNFQSRRPNTSFCFLDIRSPGLGDTAMYLCATSRTFYSGSADTQYFGPGTRLTVL.

V and J are TRBV2 and TRBJ1-5, with D uncertain. The V and J ends lost 4 bases and 13 bases respectively, with 14 bases between them. The CDR3 contains 12 residues. Looked up from germline, CDR1 is SNHLY and CDR2 is FYNNEI. DNA for the CDR3: TGTGCCAGCAGTGTCCTTGGCCCTCAACAGCATTTT. This codes for CASSVLGPQQHF.

The chain carries TRBV27 and TRBJ2-7; tentatively, D is TRBD1 (5 bases). The CDR3 totals 14 residues. Germline loops: CDR1 MNHEY, CDR2 SMNVEV (reference sequence). Trimming stripped 8 bases from V and 1 base from J, with 15 bases between. CDR3 in amino acids: CASRLATESYEQYF. CDR3 nucleotides: TGTGCCAGCCGCTTGGCGACAGAATCCTACGAGCAGTACTTC.

The V and J genes are TRBV9 and TRBJ1-4; D unclear. The length of the CDR3 is 16 residues. Deletions cut 0 bases from V and 2 bases from J, with 11 bases between. The germline V gene has CDR1 SGDLS and CDR2 YYNGEE. CDR3 DNA sequence: TGTGCCAGCAGCGTAGGCCACCTCGAGACTAATGAAAAACTGTTTTTT. Amino acids: CASSVGHLETNEKLFF.

This clone was found a few times. This chain connects TRBV19 to TRBJ1-3; 7 nucleotides agree with TRBD1. CDR3 size: 15 residues. The V segment lost 6 bases and the J segment 3 bases; nucleotides outside the gene matches: 8. Germline lookup yields CDR1 LNHDA and CDR2 SQIVND (reference sequence). The CDR3 DNA sequence: TGTGCCAGTAGGGGAGAAGGGGGCTTTGGAAACACCATATATTTT. It encodes CASRGEGGFGNTIYF.

The gene calls are TRBV7-7 and TRBJ2-2, with a weak D call TRBD2 (5 bases). CDR3 length equals 13 residues. CDR1 and CDR2 (germline): SSHAT, FNYEAQ (reference sequence). The CDR3 nucleotides are TGTGCTACCCCCCGGGGTAACACCGGGGAGCTGTTTTTT. Amino acids: CATPRGNTGELFF.

CDR3 sequence: CSVAGRGREEQFF. CDR3 bases: TGCAGCGTTGCCGGCAGGGGGCGTGAGGAGCAGTTCTTC. The J gene is TRBJ2-1, the V gene TRBV29-1; 8 nucleotides align to TRBD1. J lost 10 bases, V lost 4 bases, and 9 bases had no gene match. The CDR3 is 13 residues long. The germline CDR1 and CDR2 sequences are SQVTM and ANQGSEA.

The chain employs TRBV7-9 and TRBJ1-1; 8 bases are shared with TRBD1. The length of the CDR3 is 15 residues. The V and J ends lost 5 bases and 3 bases, in that order; junction bases with no gene match: 8. Germline loops: CDR1 SEHNR, CDR2 FQNEAQ (reference sequence). The CDR3 reads CASSLRTGWYTEAFF. DNA of the CDR3: TGTGCCAGCAGCCTCCGGACAGGGTGGTACACTGAAGCTTTCTTT. Supplemented by reference TRBV7-9 and TRBJ1-1, the full variable domain reads DTGVSQNPRHKITKRGQNVTFRCDPISEHNRLYWYRQTLGQGPEFLTYFQNEAQLEKSRLLSDRFSAERPKGSFSTLEIQRTEQGDSAMYLCASSLRTGWYTEAFFGQGTRLTVV.

The CDR3 DNA is TGTGCCAGCAGTGGTTTAGCGAGGGCAGATACGCAGTATTTT. The encoded protein is CASSGLARADTQYF. The chain has TRBV2 and TRBJ2-3; TRBD2 might be the D (5 bases). With 4 bases removed from V and 4 bases from J, the gap between germline ends came to 12 bases. There are 14 residues in the CDR3. Per the germline V gene, CDR1 is SNHLY and CDR2 is FYNNEI.

This chain joins TRBV5-5 and TRBJ1-5, with 7 bases matching TRBD1. Germline CDR1 SGHKS, CDR2 YYEKEE (reference sequence). CDR3 length: 14 residues. Trimming took 4 bases from V and 3 from J; bases not matched to a gene: 4. The CDR3: CASSPGTDNQPQHF. The CDR3 DNA is TGTGCCAGCAGCCCTGGGACAGACAATCAGCCCCAGCATTTT.

The rearrangement uses TRBV7-9 and TRBJ1-2; D not resolved. Germline CDR1 SEHNR, CDR2 FQNEAQ (reference sequence). This CDR3 comprises 13 residues. V was clipped by 2 bases and J by 0 bases, with 4 bases between them. The CDR3 is CASSLIANYGYTF. DNA for the CDR3: TGTGCCAGCAGCTTAATCGCTAACTATGGCTACACCTTC.